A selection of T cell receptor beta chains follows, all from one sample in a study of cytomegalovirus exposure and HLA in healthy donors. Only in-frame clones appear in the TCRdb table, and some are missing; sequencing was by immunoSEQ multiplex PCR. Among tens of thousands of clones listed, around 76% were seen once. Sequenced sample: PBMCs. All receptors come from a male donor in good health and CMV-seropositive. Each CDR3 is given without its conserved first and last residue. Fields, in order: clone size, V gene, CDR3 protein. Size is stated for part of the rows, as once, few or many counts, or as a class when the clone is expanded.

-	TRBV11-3	ASSSSRDLYNEQF
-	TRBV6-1	ASSRAGQHNEKLF
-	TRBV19	ASMRRGNYNEQF
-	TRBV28	ASSWDSYGYT
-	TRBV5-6	ASSLALAGTDEQF
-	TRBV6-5	ASSALLDKNYEQY
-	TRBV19	ASNWGYYNTEAF
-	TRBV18	ASSPTSNEQY
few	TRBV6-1	ASGRSYEQY
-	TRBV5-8	ASDRQGRNTIY
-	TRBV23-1	ASSQSRTSGFRPFYEQY
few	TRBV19	ATLTGSTEAF
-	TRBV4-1	ASSPERDPRDTQY
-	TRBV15	ATSREWGVGTEAF
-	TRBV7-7	ASSSRSDYGYT
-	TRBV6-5	ASSYSLPPSYEQF
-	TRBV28	ASSPGTGPYEQY
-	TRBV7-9	ASSPPDIYHGYT